This is a list of T cell receptor beta chains from one sample in a study of blood T cell repertoires in COVID-19. The repertoire was sequenced with immunoSEQ multiplex PCR; TCRdb's copy has only in-frame clones and lacks some. The sample yields around 270,000 clones, less than 90% seen once. The sample was peripheral blood. These receptors were obtained from a man in his thirties or forties with active or convalescent COVID-19. The CDR3 runs from the conserved cysteine through the conserved F or W. A D gene is named only where the DNA matches it firmly. Not every row has a clone size; where given, it reads once, few, many or a size class.

d_gene,j_gene,v_gene,abundance,CDR3nt,CDR3aa
TRBD1,TRBJ2-6,TRBV7-8,.,TGTGCCAGCAGCTTAGACGAGGGACAGGCTTTCGTCCTGACTTTC,CASSLDEGQAFVLTF
.,TRBJ2-7,TRBV19,.,TGTGCCAGTAGTAAGGCGGTTTTCCCAAGCTCCTACGAGCAGTACTTC,CASSKAVFPSSYEQYF
.,TRBJ2-3,TRBV30,once,TGTGCCTGGACCCCAGCGCTAGCTATCACAGATACGCAGTATTTT,CAWTPALAITDTQYF
.,TRBJ2-1,TRBV4-3,.,TGCGCCAGCAGCCAAGATATTAGGGGTAATGAGCAGTTCTTC,CASSQDIRGNEQFF
TRBD1,TRBJ1-2,TRBV3-1/TRBV3-2,.,TGTGCCAGCAGCTCCCGGGACAGGGGGCATGGCTACACCTTC,CASSSRDRGHGYTF
.,TRBJ2-5,TRBV4-1,.,TGCGCCAGTAGCCGGGGTGGGGGCGAGACCCAGTACTTC,CASSRGGGETQYF
TRBD1,TRBJ1-5,TRBV6-5,.,TGTGCCAGCAGGCGGGACAGGGGGAGCAATCAGCCCCAGCATTTT,CASRRDRGSNQPQHF
.,TRBJ1-1,TRBV30,.,TGTGCCTGGAGTGTACAATTCGTGAACACTGAAGCTTTCTTT,CAWSVQFVNTEAFF
TRBD1,TRBJ1-3,TRBV6-1,.,TGTGCCAGCAGTGAAAGGGACAGCCGTTACTCTGGAAACACCATATATTTT,CASSERDSRYSGNTIYF
TRBD2,TRBJ2-1,TRBV6-5,.,TGTGCCAGCAGTTACTCCGTAGCGGGGGAGGACAATGAGCAGTTCTTC,CASSYSVAGEDNEQFF
TRBD2,TRBJ2-7,TRBV9,.,TGTGCCAGCAGCCTTCACGAGTTGGGAGCGGGGGACTACGAGCAGTACTTC,CASSLHELGAGDYEQYF
.,TRBJ2-7,TRBV7-2,.,TGTGCCAGCAGCACCATTGGCAGCTACGAGCAGTACTTC,CASSTIGSYEQYF
TRBD1,TRBJ2-7,TRBV19,.,TGTGCCAGTAGTAAGGGACAGGGGATGAGCGAGCAGTACTTC,CASSKGQGMSEQYF
.,TRBJ1-1,TRBV2,.,TGTGCCAGCAGTGAAGTGTGGGCTGAGAACACTGAAGCTTTCTTT,CASSEVWAENTEAFF
.,TRBJ1-2,TRBV20-1,.,TGCAGTGCTAGTACAGGGCTATTGAGGGGCTACACCTTC,CSASTGLLRGYTF
TRBD1,TRBJ2-7,TRBV5-1,.,TGCGCCAGCCTGGGACAGACAGCTACCTACGAGCAGTACTTC,CASLGQTATYEQYF
.,TRBJ1-2,TRBV11-2,many,TGTGCCAGCAGCTTCGGGGGATCCCCAAGGGGCTACACCTTC,CASSFGGSPRGYTF
TRBD1,TRBJ2-1,TRBV4-3,.,TGCGCCAGCAGCCAAGTGTGGGCGGGACAGGGTTACAATGAGCAGTTCTTC,CASSQVWAGQGYNEQFF
TRBD1,TRBJ1-4,TRBV14,.,TGTGCCAGCAGCCAAGGTTTCCGGGACAGGGTATTTGCAACTAATGAAAAACTGTTTTTT,CASSQGFRDRVFATNEKLFF
TRBD1,TRBJ1-6,TRBV7-2,.,TGTGCCAGCAGCTTAGGGGGGACAGGGGGCGTTTCACCCCTCCACTTT,CASSLGGTGGVSPLHF
TRBD2,TRBJ2-6,TRBV9,.,TGTGCCAGCAGCGTTCGACTAGCGGGTTTATCTGGGGCCAACGTCCTGACTTTC,CASSVRLAGLSGANVLTF
.,TRBJ1-2,TRBV25-1,.,TGTGCCAGCAGTGAATACCCCCGGGATGGCTACACCTTC,CASSEYPRDGYTF
.,TRBJ2-7,TRBV10-1,.,TGCGCCAGCAGTGAGACAGGGCGGAACGAGCAGTACTTC,CASSETGRNEQYF
.,TRBJ2-7,TRBV11-1,.,TGTGCCAGCAGCTTAGTTAGCTCCTACGAGCAGTACTTC,CASSLVSSYEQYF
.,TRBJ2-1,TRBV4-3,once,TGCGCCAGCAGCCAAGGTCAATATCGGGGAGTGGACTACAATGAGCAGTTCTTC,CASSQGQYRGVDYNEQFF
TRBD2,TRBJ2-1,TRBV4-1,once,TGCGCCAGCAGCCAAGAGTCTAGCGGGGGGGCTGAGCAGTTCTTC,CASSQESSGGAEQFF
TRBD2,TRBJ2-5,TRBV7-8,.,TGTGCCAGCAGCTTAGTAATGAGCGGGGCAGAGACCCAGTACTTC,CASSLVMSGAETQYF
.,TRBJ1-3,TRBV29-1,.,TGCAGCGTCGACATCGGCGCTGGAAACACCATATATTTT,CSVDIGAGNTIYF
TRBD1,TRBJ1-6,TRBV5-4,.,TGTGCCAGCAGCTTGGAGACAGGGGGTTCACCCCTCCACTTT,CASSLETGGSPLHF
.,TRBJ2-3,TRBV5-5,few,TGTGCCAGCAACCGGGGGGCGGCTACTAGCACAGATACGCAGTATTTT,CASNRGAATSTDTQYF
TRBD1,TRBJ1-2,TRBV7-9,.,TGTGCCAGCAGCCCCGTGGACAGGGACCGAAATGGCTACACCTTC,CASSPVDRDRNGYTF
.,TRBJ2-7,TRBV5-4,.,TGTGCCAGCAGCTCCCCCGGCGGAGTGGGGGCGGGCCACGAGCAGTACTTC,CASSSPGGVGAGHEQYF
.,TRBJ1-2,TRBV19,.,TGTGCCAGTGAGAACGGGGTTAACTATGGCTACACCTTC,CASENGVNYGYTF
TRBD2,TRBJ2-2,TRBV5-4,.,TGTGCCAGCAGCTCACCAGGACTAGCGGGGAGCACCGGGGAGCTGTTTTTT,CASSSPGLAGSTGELFF
.,TRBJ1-2,TRBV4-2,.,TGTGCCAGCAGCCAAGAAGCGTCCAGAGTCTATGGCTACACCTTC,CASSQEASRVYGYTF
.,TRBJ1-5,TRBV13,once,TGTGCCAGCAGCTCCTTACAGGGTCCGGATCTGCCCCAGCATTTT,CASSSLQGPDLPQHF